These 32 T cell receptor beta chains were sequenced from one sample in a study of chemoradiotherapy in HPV16-positive cancers. Profiled with immunoSEQ multiplex PCR; TCRdb holds only in-frame clones, not every one. The sample includes about 5,400 clones, approximately 71% of them seen just once. The sample in question was tumor tissue, obtained from a patient who underwent chemoradiotherapy. Source of these receptors: a human donor with HPV-associated anogenital cancer.

This clone has more than one count but fewer than ten. The J gene is TRBJ2-1, the V gene TRBV27; D gene uncertain. Germline assignment: CDR1 MNHEY and CDR2 SMNVEV (reference sequence). Between the trimmed V and J ends, which lost 1 base and 6 bases, there was a span of 4 bases. The CDR3 consists of 12 residues. This chain's CDR3 is CASSLWGNEQFF. For the CDR3, the DNA is TGTGCCAGCAGTTTATGGGGCAATGAGCAGTTCTTC.

The sample holds a few counts of this clone. V and J are TRBV19 and TRBJ2-2; TRBD1 is a possible D gene (6 bases). Trimming took off 6 bases at V and 4 bases at J, with 15 bases between the two ends. This CDR3 contains 15 residues. In germline, CDR1 is LNHDA, CDR2 SQIVND (reference sequence). This chain's CDR3 is CASREQGGATGELFF. In DNA form, the CDR3 reads TGTGCCAGTAGGGAACAGGGTGGCGCCACCGGGGAGCTGTTTTTT.

The V call is TRBV7-2, the J call TRBJ1-2; D call uncertain. CDR1 and CDR2 (germline): SGHTA, FQGNSA. The CDR3 extends over 16 amino acids. V was cut by 5 bases and J by 6 bases, with 22 bases left in between. The CDR3 is CASSALAGSEVHGYTF. The CDR3 nucleotides are TGTGCCAGCAGCGCCTTGGCGGGTAGCGAGGTCCATGGCTACACCTTC. Using reference TRBV7-2 and TRBJ1-2 for the parts outside the CDR3, the full variable domain is GAGVSQSPSNKVTEKGKDVELRCDPISGHTALYWYRQSLGQGLEFLIYFQGNSAPDKSGLPSDRFSAERTGGSVSTLTIQRTQQEDSAVYLCASSALAGSEVHGYTFGSGTRLTVV.

The CDR3 DNA reads as TGTGCCAGCAGCCCCAGGGACAGACTCTCAGATACGCAGTATTTT. Amino acid sequence: CASSPRDRLSDTQYF. The chain has TRBV7-8 and TRBJ2-3, with 7 bases matching TRBD1. J gave up 4 bases and V 5 bases, and 9 bases lay outside the gene matches. The germline CDR1 and CDR2 sequences are SGHVS and FQNEAQ. This CDR3 contains 15 residues.

This clone has just one count. J is TRBJ2-5 and V is TRBV28, with D unclear. V was cut by 4 bases and J by 1 base, with 7 bases left in between. The CDR3 spans 13 residues. CDR1 MDHEN and CDR2 SYDVKM come from the germline V gene. In nucleotides, the CDR3 is TGTGCCAGCAGTTCCTCTTCCCAAGAGACCCAGTACTTC. Its translation is CASSSSSQETQYF.

The V and J genes are TRBV7-8 and TRBJ2-3; D is perhaps TRBD2 (6 bases). This CDR3 is 16 amino acids long. Trimming took 2 bases from V and 0 from J, leaving 12 bases between them. Germline V lookup: CDR1 SGHVS, CDR2 FQNEAQ. The CDR3 sequence is CASSLSGGDSTDTQYF. The CDR3 region has the DNA TGTGCCAGCAGCTTATCAGGCGGGGATAGCACAGATACGCAGTATTTT.

The chain has TRBV6-5 and TRBJ2-7; 9 bases line up with TRBD2. CDR1 MNHEY and CDR2 SVGAGI come from the germline V gene. V was pared by 6 bases and J by 3 bases, with 6 bases of the junction left unmatched. This CDR3 spans 14 amino acids. CDR3 DNA sequence: TGTGCCAGCAGAAAGCGGGAGGTCCGCTACGAGCAGTACTTC. This gives the protein CASRKREVRYEQYF.

The gene calls are TRBV7-2 and TRBJ2-1; no clear D gene. The CDR3 contains 14 residues. CDR1 and CDR2 from the germline V gene are SGHTA and FQGNSA. Trimming left V 2 bases short and J 3 bases short, with 8 bases between. CDR3 protein: CASSLRLNYNEQFF. CDR3 sequence (DNA): TGTGCCAGCAGCTTAAGACTCAACTACAATGAGCAGTTCTTC.

The V call is TRBV5-4, the J call TRBJ2-5; 12 bases are shared with TRBD2. Unmatched junction bases numbered 6, after V lost 1 base and J lost 5 bases. CDR3 length equals 16 residues. Germline values: CDR1 SGHNT, CDR2 YYREEE (reference sequence). The CDR3 region has the DNA TGTGCCAGCAGCTTGAGGACTAGCGGGGCCGGGGAGACCCAGTACTTC. As protein: CASSLRTSGAGETQYF.

The chain has TRBV28 and TRBJ1-1, with a tentative D call TRBD1 (5 bases). The CDR3 is 12 amino acids. Per germline, CDR1 MDHEN and CDR2 SYDVKM. V gave up 7 bases and J gave up 2 bases, with 8 bases separating them. CDR3 nucleotide sequence: TGTGCCAGCAACAGGCCTAACACTGAAGCTTTCTTT. Its translation: CASNRPNTEAFF.

The chain uses TRBV6-1 and TRBJ2-7; 7 nucleotides agree with TRBD1. CDR1 MNHNS and CDR2 SASEGT come from the germline V gene. The CDR3 length is 14 residues. Trimming took 10 bases from V and 1 from J; bases not matched to a gene: 10. The CDR3 reads CAIKRQGTSYEQYF. The CDR3 DNA sequence: TGTGCCATTAAAAGACAGGGTACGTCCTACGAGCAGTACTTC.

The chain carries TRBV7-9 and TRBJ2-1; 12 bases match TRBD2. Unmatched junction bases numbered 7, after V lost 6 bases and J lost 1 base. Looked up from germline, CDR1 is SEHNR and CDR2 is FQNEAQ (reference sequence). The CDR3 contains 17 residues. The DNA of the CDR3 is TGTGCCAGCAGGGCTAGCGGGAGGGGGGTGTCCTACAATGAGCAGTTCTTC. Amino acids: CASRASGRGVSYNEQFF.

This clone is medium-sized (0.01 to 0.1%) by share. The rearrangement joins TRBV21-1 to TRBJ2-7; no check of the table's D call, TRBD1, against the DNA was made. TRBV21-1 is described as a pseudogene. The CDR3 is 12 residues long. As DNA, the CDR3 is TGTGCCAGCAGCAACGTGTCCGGGACAGGTGACTTC. Translation: CASSNVSGTGDF.

The table lists this clone with a count of one. The V and J genes are TRBV9 and TRBJ2-3, with a weak D call TRBD2 (5 bases). The CDR3 loop spans 14 amino acids. The germline V and J ends were trimmed by 0 bases and 0 bases, with 5 bases remaining between them. CDR1 SGDLS and CDR2 YYNGEE come from the germline V gene. DNA of the CDR3: TGTGCCAGCAGCGTAGGCGGGAGCACAGATACGCAGTATTTT. Translation: CASSVGGSTDTQYF.

The table lists this clone with a count of one. CDR3: CARIGGQGHEQYF. The CDR3 DNA sequence: TGTGCCAGAATAGGGGGACAGGGCCACGAGCAGTACTTC. The chain has TRBV7-9 and TRBJ2-5; the match to TRBD1 covers 9 bases. The DNA end is a closer match to TRBJ2-7, so the J assignment may be wrong. The length of the CDR3 is 13 residues. Germline-derived CDR1 and CDR2 are SEHNR and FQNEAQ (reference sequence).

The rearrangement uses TRBV7-9 and TRBJ2-5; a weak D match, TRBD2 (6 bases). Trimming cost V 0 bases and J 5 bases, with 13 bases left between them. Germline CDR1 is SEHNR and CDR2 is FQNEAQ (reference sequence). The CDR3 contains 15 residues. CDR3 residues: CASSLAVAGRETQYF. In nucleotides, the CDR3 is TGTGCCAGCAGCTTAGCCGTGGCAGGGAGGGAGACCCAGTACTTC.

This clone was detected once. The chain recombines TRBV7-2 with TRBJ2-7; TRBD2 matches 11 bases. The CDR3 consists of 18 residues. J lost 4 bases, V lost 3 bases, and 14 bases had no gene match. CDR1 is SGHTA, CDR2 FQGNSA, per germline. CDR3 in DNA: TGTGCCAGCAGCTTTCGGGGGGGGATGACTAGCGGGATGTACGAGCAGTACTTC. Protein product: CASSFRGGMTSGMYEQYF.

The V call is TRBV5-4, the J call TRBJ2-3; D call uncertain. The CDR3 spans 13 residues. The V and J ends lost 4 bases and 0 bases respectively, with 6 bases between them. CDR1 SGHNT and CDR2 YYREEE come from the germline V gene (reference sequence). The CDR3 region is CASSLDSTDTQYF. Written as DNA, the CDR3 is TGTGCCAGCAGCCTCGACAGCACAGATACGCAGTATTTT.

This clone showed up just a few times. The chain links TRBV10-3 to TRBJ2-7; 7 positions agree with TRBD2. The CDR3 is 13 residues long. Germline trimming cut 11 bases from V and 5 bases from J; bases unmatched to any gene: 12. Germline V gene data show CDR1 as ENHRY and CDR2 as SYGVKD. As DNA, the CDR3 is TGTGCCGCCGGGGGGACGGGCGACAACGAGCAGTACTTC. This encodes CAAGGTGDNEQYF.

In DNA form, the CDR3 reads TGCAGTGCTAGACATGGAGAGACCCAGTACTTC. Its protein is CSARHGETQYF. The genes are TRBV20-1 and TRBJ2-5; D gene uncertain. The CDR3 has 11 residues. V gave up 2 bases and J gave up 4 bases, with 5 bases separating them. The germline gives CDR1 DFQATT, CDR2 SNEGSKA (reference sequence).

The chain couples TRBV7-9 to TRBJ2-5, with 8 bases lining up with TRBD2. Germline trimming cut 3 bases from V and 2 bases from J; bases unmatched to any gene: 8. CDR1 SEHNR and CDR2 FQNEAQ come from the germline V gene (reference sequence). The CDR3 covers 16 residues. CDR3 region: CASSFKAASGQETQYF. CDR3 DNA: TGTGCCAGCAGCTTCAAAGCGGCTAGCGGGCAAGAGACCCAGTACTTC.

This clone was found a few times. J is TRBJ2-1 and V is TRBV7-7, with 10 bases aligning to TRBD1. Germline V gene data show CDR1 as SSHAT and CDR2 as FNYEAQ (reference sequence). Germline trimming cut 6 bases from V and 3 bases from J; bases unmatched to any gene: 5. This CDR3 is built from 15 residues. The CDR3 sequence is CASSRDRGLYNEQFF. CDR3 nucleotides: TGTGCCAGCAGTCGCGACAGGGGGCTCTACAATGAGCAGTTCTTC. Looking up the rest from reference TRBV7-7 and TRBJ2-1 gives the full variable domain: GAGVSQSPRYKVTKRGQDVTLRCDPISSHATLYWYQQALGQGPEFLTYFNYEAQPDKSGLPSDRFSAERPEGSISTLTIQRTEQRDSAMYRCASSRDRGLYNEQFFGPGTRLTVL.

This chain connects TRBV27 to TRBJ2-4, with D unresolved. Germline V gene lookup returns CDR1 MNHEY and CDR2 SMNVEV (reference sequence). CDR3 size: 14 residues. The ends were cut back, 1 base at V and 4 bases at J, with 8 bases in the middle. The CDR3 nucleotides are TGTGCCAGCAGTTTATGTGTTCAGAAAAACATTCAGTACTTC. This encodes CASSLCVQKNIQYF.

The chain links TRBV5-1 to TRBJ2-7; TRBD2 might be the D (6 bases). This CDR3 region has 16 residues. Deletions cut 5 bases from V and 6 bases from J, with 24 bases between. CDR1 is SGHRS, CDR2 YFSETQ, per germline. CDR3 in amino acids: CASSLRRAHDFPEQYF. CDR3 bases: TGCGCCAGCAGTTTACGGAGGGCCCATGACTTTCCCGAGCAGTACTTC.

This clone was found once. This rearrangement joins TRBV9 to TRBJ2-6, with D perhaps TRBD1 (6 bases). Germline CDR1 is SGDLS and CDR2 is YYNGEE. The V gene lost 4 bases and the J gene lost 2 bases, with 16 bases spanning the gap. The CDR3 extends over 17 amino acids. CDR3 sequence reads: CASSPGQRYPGANVLTF. DNA of the CDR3: TGTGCCAGCAGCCCCGGACAGCGCTACCCTGGGGCCAACGTCCTGACTTTC. Full variable domain (rest looked up from reference TRBV9 and TRBJ2-6): DSGVTQTPKHLITATGQRVTLRCSPRSGDLSVYWYQQSLDQGLQFLIQYYNGEERAKGNILERFSAQQFPDLHSELNLSSLELGDSALYFCASSPGQRYPGANVLTFGAGSRLTVL.

The V and J genes are TRBV7-8 and TRBJ2-7; no clear D gene. Trimming took 2 bases from V and 3 from J, leaving 8 bases between them. The V gene's germline CDR1 is SGHVS and CDR2 FQNEAQ. The CDR3 loop spans 13 amino acids. The CDR3 here is CASSLNVGYEQYF. The CDR3 DNA reads TGTGCCAGCAGCTTAAATGTGGGCTACGAGCAGTACTTC.

The chain links TRBV7-3 to TRBJ2-2; D is unresolved. CDR3 size: 13 residues. Trimming took off 5 bases at V and 5 bases at J, with 9 bases between the two ends. Germline CDR1 reads SGHTA; CDR2 reads FQGTGA. The CDR3: CASSRTGTGELFF. CDR3 coding DNA: TGTGCCAGCAGCCGAACCGGTACCGGGGAGCTGTTTTTT.

This chain uses TRBV27 with TRBJ2-7; D uncertain. This CDR3 has 12 amino acids. The V and J ends lost 0 bases and 4 bases respectively, with 4 bases between them. Germline CDR1 MNHEY, CDR2 SMNVEV (reference sequence). CDR3 loop: CASSLSGYEQYF. The CDR3 nucleotides are TGTGCCAGCAGTTTATCGGGTTACGAGCAGTACTTC.

This chain joins TRBV29-1 and TRBJ1-3; D gene ambiguous. CDR1 and CDR2 (germline): SQVTM, ANQGSEA. The CDR3 has 15 residues. Between the trimmed V and J ends, which lost 0 bases and 4 bases, there was a span of 13 bases. In DNA, the CDR3 is TGCAGCGTTGAAGATCTTTCGGCAGGAGGAAACACCATATATTTT. Translated, it gives CSVEDLSAGGNTIYF.

The V call is TRBV7-2, the J call TRBJ2-1; D is tentatively TRBD1 or TRBD2 (5 bases each). Trimming pared 5 bases from V and 12 bases from J, leaving 17 bases between. The CDR3 length is 13 residues. Germline V gene sequence: CDR1 SGHTA, CDR2 FQGNSA. The CDR3 DNA follows: TGTGCCAGCAGCGAGGGGACCCTGAGGGGGCAGTTCTTC. As protein: CASSEGTLRGQFF.

The rearrangement joins TRBV9 to TRBJ2-5, with TRBD1 identical over 8 bases. This CDR3 is 18 amino acids long. Losses at the gene ends were 1 base for V and 3 bases for J; bases not matched to a gene: 14. The V gene's germline CDR1 is SGDLS and CDR2 YYNGEE. The CDR3 region is CASSVSPDRVGGEETQYF. The CDR3 DNA is TGTGCCAGCAGCGTAAGCCCGGACAGGGTCGGAGGAGAAGAGACCCAGTACTTC.

V is TRBV7-3 and J is TRBJ2-3; 10 bases align to TRBD2. The germline V gene encodes CDR1 SGHTA and CDR2 FQGTGA. The V gene end was trimmed by 4 bases and the J gene end by 3 bases; junction bases not matched to a gene: 4. This CDR3 is built from 15 residues. The chain's CDR3 is CASSSTSGETDTQYF. The CDR3 nucleotides are TGTGCCAGCAGCTCAACTAGCGGGGAAACAGATACGCAGTATTTT.